A single sample gave rise to the 10 T cell receptor beta chains below, sequenced in a study of cytomegalovirus exposure and HLA in healthy donors. PCR used 60 Vbeta primers and 13 Jbeta primers. Data came from immunoSEQ multiplex PCR; TCRdb stores just in-frame clones and leaves some out. The sample carries under 150,000 clones, about 72% recorded once. The source material was PBMCs. The receptors come from a man in his forties in good health and CMV-seronegative.

In its sample, this clone was seen a few times. The V gene is TRBV21-1, the J gene TRBJ1-5. TRBV21-1 is designated a pseudogene. The CDR3 is made up of 13 amino acids. CDR3 region: CASSKVLDQPQHF. The DNA of the CDR3 is TGTGCCAGCAGCAAAGTTTTAGATCAGCCCCAGCATTTT.

The chain links TRBV7-8 to TRBJ2-3, with 13 bases identical to TRBD2. CDR1 and CDR2 (germline): SGHVS, FQNEAQ. The CDR3 spans 18 residues. Trimming removed 6 bases from V and 0 bases from J; junction bases left unmatched: 9. CDR3 amino acids: CASSTGLAGDSSTDTQYF. The CDR3 DNA follows: TGTGCCAGCAGTACTGGACTAGCGGGGGACTCTAGCACAGATACGCAGTATTTT.

Details on this clone: Compared with germline, one end of the junction differs, possibly owing to a read error. Other nucleotide sequences from this sample produce the same CDR3. The chain has TRBV6-5 and TRBJ1-2; D gene unclear. CDR1 is MNHEY, CDR2 SVGAGI, per germline. The CDR3 has 15 residues. The CDR3: CASSLWSGANYGYTF. The CDR3 coding sequence is TGTGCTAGCAGTCTCTGGAGTGGAGCTAACTATGGCTACACCTTC.

The chain joins TRBV7-9 to TRBJ1-4; 9 nucleotides agree with TRBD1. Trimming cost V 4 bases and J 6 bases; bases outside gene matches: 9. There are 16 residues in the CDR3. Germline V CDR1 and CDR2: SEHNR, FQNEAQ (reference sequence). Here the CDR3 reads CASSSSGQGVYEKLFF. In DNA form, the CDR3 reads TGTGCCAGCAGCTCTTCGGGACAGGGAGTATATGAAAAACTGTTTTTT.

The chain is built from TRBV19 and TRBJ1-2, with 7 positions matching TRBD1. From germline, CDR1 is LNHDA and CDR2 SQIVND (reference sequence). The CDR3 is made up of 15 amino acids. The V and J ends lost 1 base and 4 bases, in that order; junction bases with no gene match: 6. As DNA, the CDR3 is TGTGCCAGTAGTATAGGCCCGGGACAGCCCTATGGCTACACCTTC. This translates into CASSIGPGQPYGYTF.

This clone has only a few counts. The gene calls are TRBV4-1 and TRBJ1-1; TRBD1 is a possible D gene (5 bases). Germline lookup yields CDR1 MGHRA and CDR2 YSYEKL. The length of the CDR3 is 13 residues. The germline V and J ends were trimmed by 4 bases and 6 bases, with 12 bases remaining between them. The CDR3 loop reads CASSLVGGAEAFF. CDR3 in DNA: TGCGCCAGCAGCCTAGTGGGGGGGGCTGAAGCTTTCTTT.

This chain uses TRBV7-2 with TRBJ1-1; D is undetermined. CDR1 is SGHTA, CDR2 FQGNSA, per germline. V shed 4 bases and J shed 0 bases, with 6 bases lying between them. This CDR3 has 13 amino acids. CDR3 amino acids: CASSSGLNTEAFF. The CDR3 DNA sequence: TGTGCCAGCAGCTCAGGTTTGAACACTGAAGCTTTCTTT.

The chain employs TRBV27 and TRBJ2-1; TRBD2 agrees at 9 bases. This CDR3 contains 15 residues. Per germline, CDR1 MNHEY and CDR2 SMNVEV (reference sequence). J gave up 8 bases and V 4 bases, and 9 bases lay outside the gene matches. In nucleotides, the CDR3 is TGTGCCAGCAGTTGGGCGGGAGGGTTTTGGGATGAGCAGTTCTTC. Translation: CASSWAGGFWDEQFF.

This clone is a singleton in its sample. The J gene is TRBJ2-1, the V gene TRBV19; D is ambiguous. The CDR3 covers 13 residues. V gave up 3 bases and J gave up 9 bases, with 12 bases separating them. Per germline, CDR1 LNHDA and CDR2 SQIVND (reference sequence). The chain's CDR3 is CASSIWLVGEQFF. CDR3 DNA sequence: TGTGCCAGTAGTATTTGGCTAGTCGGTGAGCAGTTCTTC.

This clone was counted between two and nine times. This chain uses TRBV6-5 with TRBJ1-6; no reliable D call. Germline V gene data show CDR1 as MNHEY and CDR2 as SVGAGI. There are 14 residues in the CDR3. Deletions cut 2 bases from V and 8 bases from J, with 10 bases between. DNA for the CDR3: TGTGCCAGCAGTTACGTTGATTCGGATTCACCCCTCCACTTT. This encodes CASSYVDSDSPLHF.